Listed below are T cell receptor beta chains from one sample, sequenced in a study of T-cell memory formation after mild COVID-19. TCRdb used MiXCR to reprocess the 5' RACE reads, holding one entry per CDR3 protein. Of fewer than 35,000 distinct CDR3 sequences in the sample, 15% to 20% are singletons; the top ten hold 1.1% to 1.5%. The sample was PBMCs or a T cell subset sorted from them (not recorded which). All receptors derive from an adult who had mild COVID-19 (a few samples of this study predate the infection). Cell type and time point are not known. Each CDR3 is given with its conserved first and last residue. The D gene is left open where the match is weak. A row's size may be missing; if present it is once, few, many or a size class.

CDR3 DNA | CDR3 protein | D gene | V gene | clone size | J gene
TGTGCCAGCAGCGCTTACGAAAGGCCTGGGCAGTACTTC | CASSAYERPGQYF | . | TRBV25-1 | many | TRBJ2-7
TGCAGTGCAGGACAAGTGAACACTGAAGCTTTCTTT | CSAGQVNTEAFF | . | TRBV20-1 | medium-sized | TRBJ1-1
TGTGCCAGCAGTTTAGGGCAGGGGGTGGGTGGCTACACCTTC | CASSLGQGVGGYTF | TRBD1 | TRBV12-3/TRBV12-4 | . | TRBJ1-2
TGTGCCAGCAGTTTCTGGGACCCTTTCCGGACAGCCTCTCCCGAGCCACAGTACTTC | CASSFWDPFRTASPEPQYF | . | TRBV12-3/TRBV12-4 | many | TRBJ2-7
TGCAGCGCCCGGACTAGCGGGAGCTCCTACGAGCAGTACTTC | CSARTSGSSYEQYF | TRBD2 | TRBV29-1 | few | TRBJ2-7
TGTGCCAGCAGCTTAGGACAGCAACAGCCCCAGCATTTT | CASSLGQQQPQHF | . | TRBV7-8 | many | TRBJ1-5
TGTGCCAGCAGTTTAATTCACAGGGAAGAGACCCAGTACTTC | CASSLIHREETQYF | . | TRBV12-3/TRBV12-4 | . | TRBJ2-5
TGCAGCGTTGAAGGGACTAGCGGCACAGATACGCAGTATTTT | CSVEGTSGTDTQYF | TRBD2 | TRBV29-1 | many | TRBJ2-3
TGTGCCAGCCACGATGGACCGGGACAAATGGCTGAAGCTTTCTTT | CASHDGPGQMAEAFF | . | TRBV6-6 | few | TRBJ1-1
TGTGCCAGCAGGACAGGGGGCGGTTCACCCCTCCACTTT | CASRTGGGSPLHF | TRBD1 | TRBV6-5 | many | TRBJ1-6
TGTGCCAGCAGCTTAGCAGGGGGAACTGGAAACACCATATATTTT | CASSLAGGTGNTIYF | . | TRBV7-8 | . | TRBJ1-3
TGCAGTGCTAGAGTACTGGGGGTGAACACTGAAGCTTTCTTT | CSARVLGVNTEAFF | . | TRBV20-1 | many | TRBJ1-1
TGTGCCAGCAGCTTAATGGACAGCACAGATACGCAGTATTTT | CASSLMDSTDTQYF | . | TRBV7-3 | many | TRBJ2-3
TGCGCCAGCAGCTTGGAAGGGGGGCAGGGCAGTGGCTCCTACAATGAGCAGTTCTTC | CASSLEGGQGSGSYNEQFF | . | TRBV5-1 | many | TRBJ2-1
TGTGCCAGCAGCCAAGTTAGCACTGAAGCTTTCTTT | CASSQVSTEAFF | . | TRBV3-1 | many | TRBJ1-1
TGTGCCAGCAGCTTAGAAGGCTGGGGCCCCGGGGAGCTGTTTTTT | CASSLEGWGPGELFF | . | TRBV7-2 | many | TRBJ2-2
TGCAGTGCCAAAGGGGAACTAGCGGCCAATGAGCAGTTCTTC | CSAKGELAANEQFF | TRBD2 | TRBV20-1 | many | TRBJ2-1
TGTGCCAGCAGTCACAGGGGGCGAGGGACTGAAGCTTTCTTT | CASSHRGRGTEAFF | TRBD1 | TRBV3-1 | few | TRBJ1-1
TGTGCCAGCAGTTTCGGGACTAGCGGGAGTGAGACCCAGTACTTC | CASSFGTSGSETQYF | TRBD2 | TRBV12-3/TRBV12-4 | many | TRBJ2-5
TGTGCCAGCAGCTTAGTGGGGGATAGCAATCAGCCCCAGCATTTT | CASSLVGDSNQPQHF | . | TRBV7-2 | many | TRBJ1-5
TGCGCCAGCAGCACCGGGACAGGTAACTACGAGCAGTACTTC | CASSTGTGNYEQYF | TRBD1 | TRBV5-1 | many | TRBJ2-7
TGCGCCAGCAGCCAAGGCGCCCCTGGACCACTCACCTACGAGCAGTACTTC | CASSQGAPGPLTYEQYF | . | TRBV4-3 | . | TRBJ2-7
TGTGCCAGCAGCCGGGCCGGTTCTAGCGGGTTCTACGAGCAGTACTTC | CASSRAGSSGFYEQYF | TRBD2 | TRBV7-2 | many | TRBJ2-7
TGTGCCAGCAGTCCGGGACTAGCGGGGCTTGAGCAGTTCTTC | CASSPGLAGLEQFF | TRBD2 | TRBV7-2 | many | TRBJ2-1
TGTGCCAGCAGCCAAGGTACCGGGACAGGGGGCAGGGAGCAGTACTTC | CASSQGTGTGGREQYF | TRBD1 | TRBV3-1 | many | TRBJ2-7